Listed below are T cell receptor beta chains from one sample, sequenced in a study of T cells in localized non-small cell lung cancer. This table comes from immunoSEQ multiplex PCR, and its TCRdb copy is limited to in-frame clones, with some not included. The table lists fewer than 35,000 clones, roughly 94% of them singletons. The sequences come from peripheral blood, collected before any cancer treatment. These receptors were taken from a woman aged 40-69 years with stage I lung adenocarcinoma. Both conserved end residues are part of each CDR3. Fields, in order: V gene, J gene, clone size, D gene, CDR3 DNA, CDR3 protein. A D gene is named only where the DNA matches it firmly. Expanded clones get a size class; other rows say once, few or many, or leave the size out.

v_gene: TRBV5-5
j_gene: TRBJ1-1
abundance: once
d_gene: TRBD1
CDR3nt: TGTGCCAGCAGCTTGGGGGGAACAGGGGGCCGATTGAACACTGAAGCTTTCTTT
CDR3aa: CASSLGGTGGRLNTEAFF

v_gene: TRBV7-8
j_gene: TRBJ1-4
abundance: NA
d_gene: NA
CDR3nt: TGTGCCAGCAGCTTACGGACAGCGGTTGAAAAACTGTTTTTT
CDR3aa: CASSLRTAVEKLFF

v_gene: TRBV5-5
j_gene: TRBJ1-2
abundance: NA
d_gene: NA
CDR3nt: TGTGCCAGCAGCTTGGGGGCGGACTATGGCTACACCTTC
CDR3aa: CASSLGADYGYTF

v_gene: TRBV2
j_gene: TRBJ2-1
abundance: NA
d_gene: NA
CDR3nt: TGTGCCAGCACCTTCAGGGGGGGTAGGTTGGGCAATGAGCAGTTCTTC
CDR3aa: CASTFRGGRLGNEQFF

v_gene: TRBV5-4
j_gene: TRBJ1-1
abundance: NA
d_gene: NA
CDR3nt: TGTGCCAGCAGCCCGGAGGGCAGGCGCACTGAAGCTTTCTTT
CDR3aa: CASSPEGRRTEAFF

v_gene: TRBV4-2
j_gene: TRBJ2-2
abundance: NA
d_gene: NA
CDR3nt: TGTGCCAGCAGCCAAGATTTGGGGGGAGTTGGGGAGCTGTTTTTT
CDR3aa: CASSQDLGGVGELFF

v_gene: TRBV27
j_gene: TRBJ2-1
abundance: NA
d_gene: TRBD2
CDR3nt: TGTGCCAGCAGTATTACTCCGGGACTAGCAACATACAATGAGCAGTTCTTC
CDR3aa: CASSITPGLATYNEQFF

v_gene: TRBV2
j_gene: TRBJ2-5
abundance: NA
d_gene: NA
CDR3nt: TGTGCCAGCAGTGAAGGCCGAGGTTACCAAGAGACCCAGTACTTC
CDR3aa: CASSEGRGYQETQYF

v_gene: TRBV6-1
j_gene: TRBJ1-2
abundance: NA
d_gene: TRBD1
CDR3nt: TGTGCCAGCACGGTGGGACAGGGGTACTATGGCTACACCTTC
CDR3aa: CASTVGQGYYGYTF

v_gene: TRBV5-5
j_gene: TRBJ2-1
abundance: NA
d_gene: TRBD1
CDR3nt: TGTGCCAGCCGGACAGGGAGAGGCGGAGGGACGAAGACGGAGGTGCAGTTCTTC
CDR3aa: CASRTGRGGGTKTEVQFF

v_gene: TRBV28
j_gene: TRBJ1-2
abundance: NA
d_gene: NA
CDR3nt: TGTGCCAGCAGTTTGGGGACCTCTTATGGCTACACCTTC
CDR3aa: CASSLGTSYGYTF

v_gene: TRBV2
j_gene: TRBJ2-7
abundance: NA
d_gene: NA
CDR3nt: TGTGCCAGCAGTGTGGGCTACGAGCAGTACTTC
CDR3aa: CASSVGYEQYF

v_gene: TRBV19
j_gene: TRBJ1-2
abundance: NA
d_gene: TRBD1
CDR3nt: TGTGCCAGTAGTATCAGGGGGCCCATCGGGGCTAACTATGGCTACACCTTC
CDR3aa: CASSIRGPIGANYGYTF

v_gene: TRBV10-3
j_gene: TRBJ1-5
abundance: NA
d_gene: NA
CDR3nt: TGTGCCATCAGTGAGTCTTGGGGGAATCAGCCCCAGCATTTT
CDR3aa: CAISESWGNQPQHF

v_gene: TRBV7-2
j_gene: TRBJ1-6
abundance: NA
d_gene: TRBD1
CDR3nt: TGTGCCAGCAGCGAGGGGACAGTACGGTCACCCCTCCACTTT
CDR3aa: CASSEGTVRSPLHF

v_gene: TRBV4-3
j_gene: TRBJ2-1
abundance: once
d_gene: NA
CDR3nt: TGCGCCAGCAGCCAATGGGGTAGCGATGAGCAGTTCTTC
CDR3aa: CASSQWGSDEQFF

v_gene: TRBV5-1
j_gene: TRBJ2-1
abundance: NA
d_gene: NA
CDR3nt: TGCGCCAGCAGCTACTACAGGATAAGCTCCTACAATGAGCAGTTCTTC
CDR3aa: CASSYYRISSYNEQFF

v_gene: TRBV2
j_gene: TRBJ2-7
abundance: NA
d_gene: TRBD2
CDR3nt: TGTGCCAGCACCTTCTATCGGGGGGGCGAGCAGTACTTC
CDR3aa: CASTFYRGGEQYF

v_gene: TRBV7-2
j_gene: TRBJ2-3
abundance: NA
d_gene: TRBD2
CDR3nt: TGTGCCAGCAGCCTGACTAGCGGGGGGCCGGGCACAGATACGCAGTATTTT
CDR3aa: CASSLTSGGPGTDTQYF

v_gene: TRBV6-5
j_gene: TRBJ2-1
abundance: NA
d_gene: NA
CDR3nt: TGTGCCAGCAGCCCTTCCCCCTCTTACAATGAGCAGTTCTTC
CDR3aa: CASSPSPSYNEQFF

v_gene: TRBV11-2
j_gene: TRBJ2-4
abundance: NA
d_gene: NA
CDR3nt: TGTGCCAGCAGCTTAACCAAAAACATTCAGTACTTC
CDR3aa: CASSLTKNIQYF

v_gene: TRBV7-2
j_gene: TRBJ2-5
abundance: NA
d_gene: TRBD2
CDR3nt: TGTGCCAGCAGCTTAGCTTTCCTAGCGGGGCAAGAGACCCAGTACTTC
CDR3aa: CASSLAFLAGQETQYF

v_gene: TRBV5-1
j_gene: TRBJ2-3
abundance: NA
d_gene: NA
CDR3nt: TGCGCCAGCAGCTTCGAATCGTTAGGTACGCAGTATTTT
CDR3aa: CASSFESLGTQYF

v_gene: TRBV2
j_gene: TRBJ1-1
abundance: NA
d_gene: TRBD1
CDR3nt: TGTGCCAGCAGTGAAGTCCCCGACATCGACAGGGCTGACACTGAAGCTTTCTTT
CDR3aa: CASSEVPDIDRADTEAFF

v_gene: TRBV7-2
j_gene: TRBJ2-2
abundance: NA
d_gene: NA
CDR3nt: TGTGCCAGCAGCCTCCGAGGGGGGGGAGGCGCCGGGGAGCTGTTTTTT
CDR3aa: CASSLRGGGGAGELFF

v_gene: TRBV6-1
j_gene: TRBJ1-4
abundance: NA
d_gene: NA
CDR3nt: TGTGCCAGCAGTGGTTCACGCAAGGCATACAATGAAAAACTGTTTTTT
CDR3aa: CASSGSRKAYNEKLFF

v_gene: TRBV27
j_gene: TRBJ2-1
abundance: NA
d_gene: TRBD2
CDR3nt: TGTGCCAGCAGTCGGTGGGCGGGAGAAGCCGATGAGCAGTTCTTC
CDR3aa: CASSRWAGEADEQFF

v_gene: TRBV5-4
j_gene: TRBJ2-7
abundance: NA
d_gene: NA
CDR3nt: TGTGCCAGCAGCTTCGGAGGGGCCTACGAGCAGTACTTC
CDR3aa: CASSFGGAYEQYF

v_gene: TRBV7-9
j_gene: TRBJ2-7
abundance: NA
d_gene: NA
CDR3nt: TGTGCCAGCAGCCAGTACGAGCAGTACTTC
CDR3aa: CASSQYEQYF

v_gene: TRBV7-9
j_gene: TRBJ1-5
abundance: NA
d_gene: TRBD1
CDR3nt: TGTGCCAGCAGCTCCGGACAGGGGGATCAGCCCCAGCATTTT
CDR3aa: CASSSGQGDQPQHF

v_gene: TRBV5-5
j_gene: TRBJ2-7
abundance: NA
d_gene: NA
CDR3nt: TGTGCCAGCAGCTTGGGACCCGAGAAACTATACGAGCAGTACTTC
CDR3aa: CASSLGPEKLYEQYF